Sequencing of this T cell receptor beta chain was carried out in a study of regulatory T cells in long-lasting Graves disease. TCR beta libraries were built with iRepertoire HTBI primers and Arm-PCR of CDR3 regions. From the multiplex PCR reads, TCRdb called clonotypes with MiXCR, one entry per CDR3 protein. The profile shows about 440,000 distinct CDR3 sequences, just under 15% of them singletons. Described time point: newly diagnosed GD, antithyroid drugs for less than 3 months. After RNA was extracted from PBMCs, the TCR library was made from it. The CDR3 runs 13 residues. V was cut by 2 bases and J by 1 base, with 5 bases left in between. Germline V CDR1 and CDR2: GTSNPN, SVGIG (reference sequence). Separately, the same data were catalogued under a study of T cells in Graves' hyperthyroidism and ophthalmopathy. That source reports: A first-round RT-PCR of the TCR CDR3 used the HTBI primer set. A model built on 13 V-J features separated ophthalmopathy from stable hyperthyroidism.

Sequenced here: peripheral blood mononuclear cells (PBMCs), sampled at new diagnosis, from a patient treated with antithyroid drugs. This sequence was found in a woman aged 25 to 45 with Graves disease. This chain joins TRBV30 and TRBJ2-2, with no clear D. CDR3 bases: TGTGCCTGGAGTCCGAGGAACACCGGGGAGCTGTTTTTT. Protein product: CAWSPRNTGELFF.